A single sample gave rise to the 9 T cell receptor beta chains below, sequenced in a study of blood T cell repertoires in COVID-19. Data came from immunoSEQ multiplex PCR; TCRdb stores just in-frame clones and leaves some out. The data hold approximately 200,000 clones, with around 80% observed a single time. The material sequenced was peripheral blood. Every receptor here comes from a woman of 80 years or more with COVID-19, enrolled during active disease.

This clone is a singleton in its sample. The CDR3 DNA sequence: TGTGCCAGCAGCCAAATCGAAGGATCCCAGGGTACGCAGTATTTT. Amino acid sequence: CASSQIEGSQGTQYF. V is TRBV14 and J is TRBJ2-3; D perhaps matches TRBD1 (5 bases). The CDR3 covers 15 residues. Trimming took off 2 bases at V and 8 bases at J, with 17 bases between the two ends. Germline CDR1 reads SGHDN; CDR2 reads FVKESK.

The rearrangement uses TRBV4-1 and TRBJ1-2, with 7 bases lining up with TRBD1. Germline V lookup: CDR1 MGHRA, CDR2 YSYEKL. The CDR3 is 14 amino acids. V shed 0 bases and J 5 bases; nucleotides not matched to a gene: 3. The DNA for the CDR3 is TGCGCCAGCAGCCAAGAAGGGACAGCGTATGGCTACACCTTC. It codes for CASSQEGTAYGYTF.

V is TRBV5-1 and J is TRBJ1-1, with TRBD1 as a possible D gene (5 bases). The CDR3 has 14 amino acids. The germline gives CDR1 SGHRS, CDR2 YFSETQ. Trimming stripped 1 base from V and 0 bases from J, with 7 bases between. The CDR3 is CASSLTDMNTEAFF. The CDR3 DNA reads TGCGCCAGCAGCTTGACGGACATGAACACTGAAGCTTTCTTT.

The rearrangement links TRBV7-9 to TRBJ1-2; 9 bases align to TRBD1. CDR3 length equals 13 residues. Germline CDR1 is SEHNR and CDR2 is FQNEAQ (reference sequence). The V and J ends lost 5 bases and 8 bases, in that order; junction bases with no gene match: 6. The CDR3 bases are TGTGCCAGCAGCCCTTTACAGGGGGCAGGCTACACCTTC. Translation: CASSPLQGAGYTF. The variable domain in full, with the rest retrieved from reference TRBV7-9 and TRBJ1-2, is DTGVSQNPRHKITKRGQNVTFRCDPISEHNRLYWYRQTLGQGPEFLTYFQNEAQLEKSRLLSDRFSAERPKGSFSTLEIQRTEQGDSAMYLCASSPLQGAGYTFGSGTRLTVV.

The rearrangement uses TRBV19 and TRBJ1-6, with 8 bases aligning to TRBD1. With 8 bases clipped from V and 7 bases from J, the junction kept 19 bases outside the gene matches. The CDR3 has 18 amino acids. Germline V gene sequence: CDR1 LNHDA, CDR2 SQIVND (reference sequence). CDR3 in amino acids: CASRKPPTGVGMNSPLHF. In DNA form, the CDR3 reads TGTGCCAGTCGTAAACCCCCGACAGGGGTGGGTATGAATTCACCCCTCCACTTT.

The rearrangement links TRBV2 to TRBJ2-4; the match to TRBD2 covers 10 bases. The CDR3 consists of 17 residues. Germline CDR1 and CDR2: SNHLY and FYNNEI. With V trimmed by 5 bases and J by 3 bases, 10 bases remained unmatched. CDR3 coding DNA: TGTGCCAGCAGTCTAATAGCTAGCGGGAGTTACAAAAACATTCAGTACTTC. Amino acid sequence: CASSLIASGSYKNIQYF.

This clone has only a few counts. The genes are TRBV3-1 (or the pseudogene TRBV3-2) and TRBJ2-2; weak D call: TRBD2 (6 bases). Trimming cost V 2 bases and J 4 bases, with 11 bases left between them. CDR3 length equals 15 residues. In germline, CDR1 is LGHDT, CDR2 YNNKEL (reference sequence). For the CDR3, the DNA is TGTGCCAGCAGCCAAAACGGGGGAGCCACCGGGGAGCTGTTTTTT. Its translation: CASSQNGGATGELFF.

This chain joins TRBV10-2 and TRBJ2-7; 7 nucleotides line up with TRBD2. The CDR3 is made up of 13 amino acids. V trimming: 8 bases; J trimming: 4 bases; junction bases outside the gene matches: 8. CDR1 is WSHSY, CDR2 SAAADI, per germline. CDR3 amino acids: CASGWRERYEQYF. As DNA, the CDR3 is TGCGCCAGCGGTTGGCGGGAGAGGTACGAGCAGTACTTC.

This clone appeared a single time. V usage is TRBV5-4 and J usage is TRBJ1-1; TRBD1 matches at 10 bases. The CDR3 has 15 residues. CDR1 and CDR2 from the germline V gene are SGHNT and YYREEE (reference sequence). V lost 4 bases and J lost 11; bases outside the gene matches: 14. The CDR3 coding sequence is TGTGCCAGCAGCACCCGGACAGGGGGATCTCCATGGGCTTTCTTT. It specifies CASSTRTGGSPWAFF.